These 18 T cell receptor beta chains were all obtained from the same sample, sequenced in a study of CD8+CD57+ T cells in acquired aplastic anemia. Investigators profiled TCR beta VDJ and CDR3 from genomic DNA template. TCRdb processed the reads anew with MiXCR; each CDR3 protein has one entry. The sample holds 100,000 to 150,000 distinct CDR3 sequences, about 48% seen once. Source material: sorted CD4+, CD8+, or CD8+CD57+ T cells (not recorded which) from PBMCs. These receptors all come from a human donor in good health, serving as a control.

This clonotype was seen a handful of times. One base away lies a much larger clone, so this may be a sequencing read error. The rearrangement uses TRBV5-1 and TRBJ2-1; 10 bases fit TRBD1. The CDR3 is 17 amino acids. Trimming removed 1 base from V and 8 bases from J; junction bases left unmatched: 12. The V gene's germline CDR1 is SGHRS and CDR2 YFSETQ. The CDR3 region is CASSLLGQGPTGDEQFF. The CDR3, as DNA: TGCGCCAGCAGCTTGTTGGGACAGGGGCCCACGGGCGATGAGCAGTTCTTC.

V gene TRBV2 combines with J gene TRBJ2-7; 10 bases are shared with TRBD2. Germline V lookup: CDR1 SNHLY, CDR2 FYNNEI. The CDR3 has 15 amino acids. Trimming at V came to 6 bases and at J to 6 bases, leaving 11 bases not matched to a gene. This CDR3 reads CASRIQAGGRAEQYF. Written as DNA, the CDR3 is TGTGCCAGCAGAATTCAAGCGGGGGGGCGCGCCGAGCAGTACTTC.

V usage is TRBV15 and J usage is TRBJ2-7; TRBD1 matches at 11 bases. After removal of 3 bases from V and 3 bases from J, the junction contained 7 bases not matched to a gene. Germline CDR1 reads LNHNV; CDR2 reads YYDKDF (reference sequence). This CDR3 contains 16 residues. Here the CDR3 DNA reads TGTGCCACCAGCAGTAGGACAGGGGGCGCGGGCTACGAGCAGTACTTC. Translation: CATSSRTGGAGYEQYF.

This clonotype was counted many times. The chain couples TRBV6-6 to TRBJ2-5; D might be TRBD1 or TRBD2, each matching 6 bases. Trimming took off 2 bases at V and 4 bases at J, with 14 bases between the two ends. Germline V CDR1 and CDR2: MNHNY, SVGAGI (reference sequence). This CDR3 spans 15 amino acids. The CDR3: CASSYRKGGRETQYF. CDR3 bases: TGTGCCAGCAGTTACCGTAAGGGGGGCAGAGAGACCCAGTACTTC.

The V and J genes are TRBV7-4 and TRBJ1-1; TRBD1 might be the D (5 bases). The CDR3 totals 18 residues. Germline V lookup: CDR1 SGHVT, CDR2 SQSDAQ. V was pared by 5 bases and J by 4 bases, with 26 bases between. CDR3 amino acids: CASSQVGTSGGVSTEAFF. The CDR3 DNA reads as TGTGCCAGCAGCCAAGTAGGGACTAGCGGGGGTGTGAGCACTGAAGCTTTCTTT.

The chain links TRBV19 to TRBJ1-5; 7 bases match TRBD1. The CDR3 has 18 amino acids. V trimming: 4 bases; J trimming: 0 bases; junction bases outside the gene matches: 12. Per the germline V gene, CDR1 is LNHDA and CDR2 is SQIVND (reference sequence). CDR3 nucleotide sequence: TGTGCCAGTAGTACCGGGACAGCTGGACTCTATAGCAATCAGCCCCAGCATTTT. As protein: CASSTGTAGLYSNQPQHF. Using reference TRBV19 and TRBJ1-5 for the parts outside the CDR3, the full variable domain is DGGITQSPKYLFRKEGQNVTLSCEQNLNHDAMYWYRQDPGQGLRLIYYSQIVNDFQKGDIAEGYSVSREKKESFPLTVTSAQKNPTAFYLCASSTGTAGLYSNQPQHFGDGTRLSIL.

This clonotype occurred a few times. The rearrangement links TRBV29-1 to TRBJ1-2, with 8 nucleotides matching TRBD1. This CDR3 has 14 residues. V lost 1 base and J lost 4; bases outside the gene matches: 5. In germline, CDR1 is SQVTM, CDR2 ANQGSEA. The CDR3 sequence: CSVEVADRGYGYTF. The CDR3, as DNA: TGCAGCGTTGAAGTAGCTGACAGGGGCTATGGCTACACCTTC.

The rearrangement links TRBV7-2 to TRBJ2-7, with D perhaps assigned TRBD1 or TRBD2 (5 bases each). The CDR3 spans 14 residues. Germline assignment: CDR1 SGHTA and CDR2 FQGNSA. V was shortened by 8 bases and J by 9 bases, with 23 bases between the two germline ends. The CDR3, as DNA: TGTGCCAGCTCCCTCTCCCAGGATTCGGGACGGCAGTACTTC. This sequence encodes CASSLSQDSGRQYF.

In this sample, this clonotype turned up many times. CDR3 loop: CSASGSQDSISYEQYF. The CDR3 DNA is TGCAGTGCCTCCGGCTCTCAGGACTCGATCTCCTACGAGCAGTACTTC. The V and J genes are TRBV20-1 and TRBJ2-7, with D possibly TRBD2 on 5 matching bases. With 6 bases removed from V and 0 bases from J, the gap between germline ends came to 21 bases. The CDR3 extends over 16 amino acids. Germline values: CDR1 DFQATT, CDR2 SNEGSKA (reference sequence).

This rearrangement joins TRBV29-1 to TRBJ2-7; D call uncertain. CDR1 is SQVTM and CDR2 is ANQGSEA in the germline V gene. The CDR3 totals 11 residues. The V end lost 4 bases, the J end lost 7 bases, and 11 bases lay between the germline ends. The DNA of the CDR3 is TGCAGCGTTGGAACCTCCCTGGAGCAGTACTTC. This sequence encodes CSVGTSLEQYF.

The CDR3 DNA follows: TGTGCCAGCAGCTTGTTGGGACAGGCCAATTCACCCCTCCACTTT. Translating it yields CASSLLGQANSPLHF. The chain uses TRBV7-8 and TRBJ1-6, with 8 positions matching TRBD1. V trimming: 3 bases; J trimming: 7 bases; junction bases outside the gene matches: 5. The V gene's germline CDR1 is SGHVS and CDR2 FQNEAQ. The CDR3 is 15 residues long.

Ten or more counts support this clonotype. The chain couples TRBV5-6 to TRBJ1-2; no firm D call. The CDR3 sequence is 13 residues long. From germline, CDR1 is SGHDT and CDR2 YYEEEE. Between the trimmed V and J ends, which lost 0 bases and 4 bases, there was a span of 7 bases. The CDR3, as DNA: TGTGCCAGCAGCTTGGACCGGATCTATGGCTACACCTTC. Its protein product is CASSLDRIYGYTF.

Remarks on this clonotype: Mismatch with germline at one junction end may stem from a read error. V gene TRBV5-3 combines with J gene TRBJ2-7; unclear D gene. TRBV5-3 has ORF status, its function being uncertain. This CDR3 has 11 amino acids. CDR3 region: CASSFSHEQYF. As DNA, the CDR3 is TGTGCCAGCAGCTTTTCCCACGAGCAGTACTTC.

The rearrangement joins TRBV15 to TRBJ1-2; D may be TRBD1 (5 bases). The germline CDR1 and CDR2 sequences are LNHNV and YYDKDF (reference sequence). The CDR3 runs to 13 residues. V was trimmed by 5 bases and J by 6 bases, leaving 13 bases between them. CDR3 DNA: TGTGCCACCAGCTTTTCGGCGGGGGATGGCTACACCTTC. Translation: CATSFSAGDGYTF.

J is TRBJ2-3 and V is TRBV20-1, with 7 bases that match TRBD2. Germline CDR1 reads DFQATT; CDR2 reads SNEGSKA (reference sequence). The CDR3 is 15 amino acids. V shed 5 bases, J shed 6 bases, and the junction held 14 bases outside the gene matches. In nucleotides, the CDR3 is TGCAGTGCTCCCCGGGACTATCTAAAGAGGGATACGCAGTATTTT. It specifies CSAPRDYLKRDTQYF.

V is TRBV7-7 and J is TRBJ2-1; 8 bases match TRBD2. Trimming at V came to 11 bases and at J to 9 bases, leaving 9 bases not matched to a gene. The CDR3 is made up of 12 amino acids. Germline V gene lookup returns CDR1 SSHAT and CDR2 FNYEAQ (reference sequence). The CDR3 here is CAAGGGVGEQFF. The CDR3, as DNA: TGTGCCGCCGGGGGGGGTGTCGGTGAGCAGTTCTTC. Looking up the rest from reference TRBV7-7 and TRBJ2-1 gives the full variable domain: GAGVSQSPRYKVTKRGQDVTLRCDPISSHATLYWYQQALGQGPEFLTYFNYEAQPDKSGLPSDRFSAERPEGSISTLTIQRTEQRDSAMYRCAAGGGVGEQFFGPGTRLTVL.

This chain uses TRBV7-8 with TRBJ2-7; TRBD1 might be the D (6 bases). CDR1 is SGHVS, CDR2 FQNEAQ, per germline. CDR3 length: 15 residues. The V and J ends lost 6 bases and 2 bases respectively, with 17 bases between them. The CDR3 region has the DNA TGTGCCAGCAGTTCTAGGACAGTGGAGACCTACGAGCAGTACTTC. Its protein product is CASSSRTVETYEQYF.

The chain recombines TRBV19 with TRBJ1-2; the D gene is possibly TRBD1 (5 bases). With 4 bases removed from V and 3 bases from J, the gap between germline ends came to 12 bases. The CDR3 runs 14 residues. Germline V gives CDR1 LNHDA, CDR2 SQIVND (reference sequence). The CDR3 DNA follows: TGTGCCAGTAGTACTTTGGCGGGACACTATGGCTACACCTTC. Its protein product is CASSTLAGHYGYTF.